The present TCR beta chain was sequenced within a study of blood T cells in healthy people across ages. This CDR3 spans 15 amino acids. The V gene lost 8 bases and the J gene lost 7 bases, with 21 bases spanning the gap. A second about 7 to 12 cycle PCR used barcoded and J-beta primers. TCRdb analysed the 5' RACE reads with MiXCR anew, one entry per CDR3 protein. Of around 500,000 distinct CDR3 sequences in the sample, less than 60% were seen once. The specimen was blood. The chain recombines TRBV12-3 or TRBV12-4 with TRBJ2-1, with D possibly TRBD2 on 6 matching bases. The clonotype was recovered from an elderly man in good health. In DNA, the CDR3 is TGTGCCAGCGCTACGACGGGAGATGGGGGGAATGAGCAGTTCTTC. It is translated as CASATTGDGGNEQFF.